The table lists the clone carrying this TCR beta chain with a few counts. Its antigen remains unidentified. This record comes from a study of cytomegalovirus exposure and HLA in healthy donors. About the research overall: Within an early data release were about 85 million unique TCRs drawn from HLA-typed donors.

Points from the study as a whole: Association of 16,951 TCR beta sequences with HLA alleles was found at 0.05 false discovery rate in a later analysis. Reports credit the classifier with highly specific, highly sensitive diagnosis of cytomegalovirus status. In vitro assays verified that a few CMV-associated chains recognized CMV antigens specifically.

CDR1 and CDR2 from the germline V gene are SGHVS and FQNEAQ. The length of the CDR3 is 15 residues. The V and J ends lost 3 bases and 0 bases, in that order; junction bases with no gene match: 1. PCR employed 60 Vbeta and 13 Jbeta primers. Method: immunoSEQ multiplex PCR; TCRdb's copy keeps in-frame clones and lacks some. The data hold 200,000 or so clones, with around 80% observed a single time. This TCR was recovered from a man in his forties in good health and CMV-seropositive. The chain links TRBV7-8 to TRBJ1-3, with 8 bases matching TRBD1. The material sequenced was PBMCs. The DNA for the CDR3 is TGTGCCAGCAGCTTGGGGACAGGCTCTGGAAACACCATATATTTT. Residues: CASSLGTGSGNTIYF.